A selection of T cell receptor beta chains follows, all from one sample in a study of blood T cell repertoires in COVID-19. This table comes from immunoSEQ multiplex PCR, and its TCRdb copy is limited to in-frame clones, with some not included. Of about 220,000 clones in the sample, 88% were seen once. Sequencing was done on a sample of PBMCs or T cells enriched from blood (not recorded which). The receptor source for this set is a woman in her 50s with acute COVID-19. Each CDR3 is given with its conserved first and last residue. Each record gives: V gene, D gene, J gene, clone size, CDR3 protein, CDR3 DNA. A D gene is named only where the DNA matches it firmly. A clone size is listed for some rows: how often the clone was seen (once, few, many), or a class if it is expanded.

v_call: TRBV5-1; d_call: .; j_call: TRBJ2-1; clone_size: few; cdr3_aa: CASSLAGSSYNEQFF; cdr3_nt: TGCGCCAGCAGCTTGGCTGGGAGCTCCTACAATGAGCAGTTCTTC
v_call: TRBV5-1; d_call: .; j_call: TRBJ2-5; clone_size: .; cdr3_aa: CASRALGDTGETQYF; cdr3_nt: TGCGCCAGCAGGGCGCTCGGGGATACGGGGGAGACCCAGTACTTC
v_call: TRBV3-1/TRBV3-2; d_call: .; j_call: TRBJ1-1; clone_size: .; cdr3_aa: CASSQFIGIMNTEAFF; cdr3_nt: TGTGCCAGCAGCCAATTTATCGGGATTATGAACACTGAAGCTTTCTTT
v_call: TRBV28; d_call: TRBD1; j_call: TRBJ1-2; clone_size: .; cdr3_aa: CASRPTGDYGYTF; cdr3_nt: TGTGCCAGCAGACCAACAGGGGACTATGGCTACACCTTC
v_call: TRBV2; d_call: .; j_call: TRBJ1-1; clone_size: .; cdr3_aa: CASGTTGFMNTEAFF; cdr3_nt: TGTGCCAGTGGAACAACAGGCTTCATGAACACTGAAGCTTTCTTT
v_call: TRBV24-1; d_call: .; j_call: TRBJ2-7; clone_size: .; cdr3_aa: CATSDFYEQYF; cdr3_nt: TGTGCCACCAGTGACTTCTACGAGCAGTACTTC
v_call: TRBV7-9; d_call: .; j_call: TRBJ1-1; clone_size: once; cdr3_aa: CASSFRGEGNTEAFF; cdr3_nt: TGTGCCAGCAGCTTCCGAGGGGAGGGGAACACTGAAGCTTTCTTT
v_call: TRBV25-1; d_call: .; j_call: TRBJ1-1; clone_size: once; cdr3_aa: CASRQLQNTEAFF; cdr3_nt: TGTGCCAGCAGACAGCTCCAGAACACTGAAGCTTTCTTT
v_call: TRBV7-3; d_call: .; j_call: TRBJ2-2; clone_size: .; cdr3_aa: CASSFGGTGELFF; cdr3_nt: TGTGCCAGCAGCTTCGGGGGAACCGGGGAGCTGTTTTTT
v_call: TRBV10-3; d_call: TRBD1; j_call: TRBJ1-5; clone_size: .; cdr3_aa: CAISPDRASNQPQHF; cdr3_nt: TGTGCCATCAGCCCGGACAGGGCGTCCAATCAGCCCCAGCATTTT
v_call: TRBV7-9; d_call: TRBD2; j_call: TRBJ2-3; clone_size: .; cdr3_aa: CASSLGLAYGGDTQYF; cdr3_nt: TGTGCCAGCAGCTTAGGACTAGCGTACGGGGGAGATACGCAGTATTTT
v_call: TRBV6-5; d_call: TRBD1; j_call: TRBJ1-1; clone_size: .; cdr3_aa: CASSYAGGMNTEAFF; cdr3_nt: TGTGCCAGCAGTTACGCAGGGGGGATGAACACTGAAGCTTTCTTT
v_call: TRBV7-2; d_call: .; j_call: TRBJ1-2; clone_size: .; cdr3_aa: CASSLVQLNYGYTF; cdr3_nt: TGTGCCAGCAGCTTAGTACAGCTTAACTATGGCTACACCTTC
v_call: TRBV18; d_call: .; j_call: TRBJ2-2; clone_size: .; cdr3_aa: CASSPPDTYTGELFF; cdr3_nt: TGTGCCAGCTCACCACCCGACACCTACACCGGGGAGCTGTTTTTT
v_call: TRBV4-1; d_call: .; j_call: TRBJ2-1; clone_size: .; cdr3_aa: CASSQTSGRGHNEQFF; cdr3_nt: TGCGCCAGCAGCCAAACCTCAGGTAGGGGCCACAATGAGCAGTTCTTC
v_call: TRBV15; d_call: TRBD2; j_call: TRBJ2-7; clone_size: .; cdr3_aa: CATSRSTSGVSYEQYF; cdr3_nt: TGTGCCACCAGCAGATCGACTAGCGGGGTCTCCTACGAGCAGTACTTC
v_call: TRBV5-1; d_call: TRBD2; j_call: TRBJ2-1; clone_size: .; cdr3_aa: CASTGLAGVINEQFF; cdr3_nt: TGCGCCAGCACTGGACTAGCGGGAGTTATTAATGAGCAGTTCTTC
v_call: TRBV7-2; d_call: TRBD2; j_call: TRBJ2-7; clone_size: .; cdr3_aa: CASSSGLTSSYEQYF; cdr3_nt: TGTGCCAGCAGCTCGGGACTAACTAGCTCCTACGAGCAGTACTTC
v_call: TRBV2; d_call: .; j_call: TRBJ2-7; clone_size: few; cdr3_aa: CASSDLGLGSYEQYF; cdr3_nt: TGTGCCAGCAGTGATCTGGGACTTGGCTCCTACGAGCAGTACTTC
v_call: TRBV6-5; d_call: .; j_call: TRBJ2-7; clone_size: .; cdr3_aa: CASSYGGRVSEQYF; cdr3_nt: TGTGCCAGCAGTTACGGAGGACGTGTGAGTGAGCAGTACTTC
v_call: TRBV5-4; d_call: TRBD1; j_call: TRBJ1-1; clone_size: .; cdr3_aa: CASSSYDRGNTEAFF; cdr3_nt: TGTGCCAGCAGCTCATACGACAGGGGGAACACTGAAGCTTTCTTT
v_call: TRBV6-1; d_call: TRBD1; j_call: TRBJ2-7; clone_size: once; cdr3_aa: CASSERGTVPYEQYF; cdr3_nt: TGTGCCAGCAGTGAAAGGGGGACAGTACCCTACGAGCAGTACTTC
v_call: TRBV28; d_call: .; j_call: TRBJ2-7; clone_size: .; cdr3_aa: CASSLGRGVYYEQYF; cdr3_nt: TGTGCCAGCAGTTTGGGCAGGGGAGTGTACTACGAGCAGTACTTC
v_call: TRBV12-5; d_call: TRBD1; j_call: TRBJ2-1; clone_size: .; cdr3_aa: CASGIDRGHYNEQFF; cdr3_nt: TGTGCTAGTGGTATCGACAGGGGACATTACAATGAGCAGTTCTTC
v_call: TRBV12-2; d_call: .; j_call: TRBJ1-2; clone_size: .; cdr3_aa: CASRPKDSLYGYTF; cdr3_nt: TGTGCAAGTCGCCCGAAGGACAGCTTGTATGGCTACACCTTC
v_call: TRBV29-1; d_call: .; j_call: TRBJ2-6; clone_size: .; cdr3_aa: CSVEDLAPAGFANVLTF; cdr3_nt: TGCAGCGTTGAAGATCTTGCGCCGGCCGGGTTCGCCAACGTCCTGACTTTC
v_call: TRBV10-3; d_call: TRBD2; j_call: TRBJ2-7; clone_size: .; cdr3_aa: CAISEGGGRAYEQYF; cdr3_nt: TGTGCCATCAGTGAGGGAGGCGGGAGGGCGTACGAGCAGTACTTC